The T cell receptor beta chain under discussion was sequenced for a study of post-analysis software for immune sequencing data. To note about this clonotype: The antigen is not known.

Whole-study results and caveats: In patients, TRBV5-6, TRBV5-1 and TRBV20-1 belonged to roughly five TRBV segments found more frequently than in controls.

Sequencing libraries made from TCR beta cDNA carried unique molecular identifiers. TCRdb reprocessed the PCR reads via MiXCR and lists one record per CDR3 protein. The sample contains 450,000 or so distinct CDR3 sequences, less than 45% of which appear only once. The CDR3 consists of 15 residues. The germline CDR1 and CDR2 sequences are SGHDN and FVKESK. V shed 4 bases and J shed 5 bases, with 15 bases lying between them. The rearrangement joins TRBV14 to TRBJ2-4, with D tentatively TRBD1 (5 bases). The specimen was blood. The source is a girl aged 5-17 years with multiple sclerosis. This CDR3 reads CASSRYSGIENIQYF. In DNA, the CDR3 is TGTGCCAGCAGCCGATACTCAGGGATCGAAAACATTCAGTACTTC.